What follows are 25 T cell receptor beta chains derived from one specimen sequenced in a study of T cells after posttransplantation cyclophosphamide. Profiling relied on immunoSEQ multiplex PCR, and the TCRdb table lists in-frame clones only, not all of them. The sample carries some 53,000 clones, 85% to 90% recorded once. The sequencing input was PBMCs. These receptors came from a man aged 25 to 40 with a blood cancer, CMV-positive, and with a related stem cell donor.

CDR3 amino acids: CASSLLHSGTETQYF. CDR3 DNA sequence: TGTGCCAGCAGCTTACTACATAGCGGGACGGAGACCCAGTACTTC. This chain uses TRBV7-2 with TRBJ2-5; TRBD2 agrees at 8 bases. This CDR3 spans 15 amino acids. Germline-derived CDR1 and CDR2 are SGHTA and FQGNSA. J lost 5 bases, V lost 2 bases, and 7 bases had no gene match.

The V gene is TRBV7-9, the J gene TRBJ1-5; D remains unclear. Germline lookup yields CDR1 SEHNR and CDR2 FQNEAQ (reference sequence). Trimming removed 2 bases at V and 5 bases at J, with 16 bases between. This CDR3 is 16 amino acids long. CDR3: CASSLYGLGTDQPQHF. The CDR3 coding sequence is TGTGCCAGCAGCTTATATGGGTTGGGCACGGATCAGCCCCAGCATTTT.

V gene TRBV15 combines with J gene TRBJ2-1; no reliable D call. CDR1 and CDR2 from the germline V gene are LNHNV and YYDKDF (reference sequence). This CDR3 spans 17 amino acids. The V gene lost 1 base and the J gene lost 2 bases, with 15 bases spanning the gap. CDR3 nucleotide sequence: TGTGCCACCAGCAGAGGATATGAGCTAACCCCCTACAATGAGCAGTTCTTC. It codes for CATSRGYELTPYNEQFF.

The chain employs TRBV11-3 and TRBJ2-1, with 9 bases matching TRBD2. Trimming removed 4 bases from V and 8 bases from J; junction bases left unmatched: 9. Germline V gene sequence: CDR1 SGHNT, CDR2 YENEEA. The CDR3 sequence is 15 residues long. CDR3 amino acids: CASSSRTSAPHEQFF. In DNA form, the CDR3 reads TGTGCCAGCAGCTCCAGGACTAGCGCGCCCCATGAGCAGTTCTTC.

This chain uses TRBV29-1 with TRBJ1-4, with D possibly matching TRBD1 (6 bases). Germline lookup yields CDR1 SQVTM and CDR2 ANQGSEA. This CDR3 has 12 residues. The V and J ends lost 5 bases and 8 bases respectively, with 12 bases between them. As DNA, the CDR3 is TGCAGCGTTCGGCAGGGGACCGAAAAACTGTTTTTT. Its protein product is CSVRQGTEKLFF.

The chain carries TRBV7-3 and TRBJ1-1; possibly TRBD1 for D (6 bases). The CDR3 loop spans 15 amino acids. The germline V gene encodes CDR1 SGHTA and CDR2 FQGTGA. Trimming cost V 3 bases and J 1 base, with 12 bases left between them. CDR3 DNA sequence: TGTGCCAGCAGCTTCTCGGGACACTCGAACACTGAAGCTTTCTTT. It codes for CASSFSGHSNTEAFF.

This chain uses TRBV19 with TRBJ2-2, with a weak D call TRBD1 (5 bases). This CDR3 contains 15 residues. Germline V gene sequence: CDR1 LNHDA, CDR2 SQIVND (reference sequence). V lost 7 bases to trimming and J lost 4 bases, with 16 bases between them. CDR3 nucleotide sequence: TGTGCCAGTAAATTGGGGCTCCACCTCACCGGGGAGCTGTTTTTT. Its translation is CASKLGLHLTGELFF.

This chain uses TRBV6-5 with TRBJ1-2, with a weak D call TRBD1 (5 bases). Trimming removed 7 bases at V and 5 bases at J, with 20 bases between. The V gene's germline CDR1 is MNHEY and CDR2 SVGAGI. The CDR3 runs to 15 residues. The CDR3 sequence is CASTPSGGVGYGYTF. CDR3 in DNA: TGTGCCAGCACCCCCTCGGGGGGGGTTGGGTATGGCTACACCTTC.

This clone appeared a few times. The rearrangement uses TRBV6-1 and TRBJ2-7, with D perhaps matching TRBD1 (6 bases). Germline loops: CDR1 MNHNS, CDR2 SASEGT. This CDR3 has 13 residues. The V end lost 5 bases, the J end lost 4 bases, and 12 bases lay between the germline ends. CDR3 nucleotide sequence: TGTGCCAGCAGTCACAGGGACGGATACGAGCAGTACTTC. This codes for CASSHRDGYEQYF.

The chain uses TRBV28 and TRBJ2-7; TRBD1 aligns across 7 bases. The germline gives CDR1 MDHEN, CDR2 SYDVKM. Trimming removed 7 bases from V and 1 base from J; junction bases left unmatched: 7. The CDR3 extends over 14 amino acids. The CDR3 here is CASTRGYGSYEQYF. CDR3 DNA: TGTGCCAGCACCAGGGGGTACGGTTCCTACGAGCAGTACTTC.

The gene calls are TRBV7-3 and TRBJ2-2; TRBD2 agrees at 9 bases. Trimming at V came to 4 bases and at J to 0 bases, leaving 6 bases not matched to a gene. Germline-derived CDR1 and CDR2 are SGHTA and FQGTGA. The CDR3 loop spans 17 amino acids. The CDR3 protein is CASSSSGTVANTGELFF. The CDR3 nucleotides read TGTGCCAGCAGCTCTAGCGGGACAGTTGCGAACACCGGGGAGCTGTTTTTT. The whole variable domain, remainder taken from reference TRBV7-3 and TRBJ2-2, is GAGVSQTPSNKVTEKGKYVELRCDPISGHTALYWYRQSLGQGPEFLIYFQGTGAADDSGLPNDRFFAVRPEGSVSTLKIQRTERGDSAVYLCASSSSGTVANTGELFFGEGSRLTVL.

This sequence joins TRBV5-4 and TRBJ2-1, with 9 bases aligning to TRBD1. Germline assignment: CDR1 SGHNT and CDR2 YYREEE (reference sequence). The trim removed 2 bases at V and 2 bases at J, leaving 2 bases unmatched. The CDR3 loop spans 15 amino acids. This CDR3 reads CASSFGTGTYNEQFF. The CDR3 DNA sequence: TGTGCCAGCAGCTTCGGGACAGGGACCTACAATGAGCAGTTCTTC. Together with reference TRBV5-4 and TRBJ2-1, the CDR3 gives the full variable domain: ETGVTQSPTHLIKTRGQQVTLRCSSQSGHNTVSWYQQALGQGPQFIFQYYREEENGRGNFPPRFSGLQFPNYSSELNVNALELDDSALYLCASSFGTGTYNEQFFGPGTRLTVL.

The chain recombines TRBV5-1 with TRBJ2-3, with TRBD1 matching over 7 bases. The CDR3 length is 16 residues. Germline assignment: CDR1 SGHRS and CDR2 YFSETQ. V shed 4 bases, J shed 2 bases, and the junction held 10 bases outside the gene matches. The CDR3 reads CASSPDRVGLTDTQYF. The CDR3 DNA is TGCGCCAGCAGCCCCGACAGGGTGGGTCTCACAGATACGCAGTATTTT.

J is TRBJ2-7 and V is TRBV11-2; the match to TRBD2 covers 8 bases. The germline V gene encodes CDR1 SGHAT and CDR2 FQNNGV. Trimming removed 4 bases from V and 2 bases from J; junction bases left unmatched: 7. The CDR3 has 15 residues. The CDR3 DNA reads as TGTGCCAGCAGCTCCTTGGCGCGGGGGGCCTACGAGCAGTACTTC. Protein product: CASSSLARGAYEQYF.

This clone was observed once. CDR3 in amino acids: CASSTQGGTGELFF. DNA for the CDR3: TGTGCCAGCAGTACCCAGGGGGGTACCGGGGAGCTGTTTTTT. This chain joins TRBV6-6 and TRBJ2-2; weak D call: TRBD1 (7 bases). This CDR3 spans 14 amino acids. Trimming took off 5 bases at V and 5 bases at J, with 12 bases between the two ends. Germline CDR1 MNHNY, CDR2 SVGAGI (reference sequence).

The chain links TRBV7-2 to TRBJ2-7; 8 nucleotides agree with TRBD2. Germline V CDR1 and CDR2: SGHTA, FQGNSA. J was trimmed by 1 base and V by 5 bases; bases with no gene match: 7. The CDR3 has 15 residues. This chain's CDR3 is CASSEPGLGSYEQYF. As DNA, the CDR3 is TGTGCCAGCAGCGAGCCGGGACTAGGGTCCTACGAGCAGTACTTC.

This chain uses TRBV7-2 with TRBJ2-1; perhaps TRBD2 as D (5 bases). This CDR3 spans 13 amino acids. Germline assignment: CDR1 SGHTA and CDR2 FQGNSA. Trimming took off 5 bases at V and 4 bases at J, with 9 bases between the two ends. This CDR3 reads CASSLIAYNEQFF. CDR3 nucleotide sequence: TGTGCCAGCAGCCTGATAGCGTACAATGAGCAGTTCTTC. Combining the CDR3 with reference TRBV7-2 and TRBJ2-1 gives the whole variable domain GAGVSQSPSNKVTEKGKDVELRCDPISGHTALYWYRQSLGQGLEFLIYFQGNSAPDKSGLPSDRFSAERTGGSVSTLTIQRTQQEDSAVYLCASSLIAYNEQFFGPGTRLTVL.

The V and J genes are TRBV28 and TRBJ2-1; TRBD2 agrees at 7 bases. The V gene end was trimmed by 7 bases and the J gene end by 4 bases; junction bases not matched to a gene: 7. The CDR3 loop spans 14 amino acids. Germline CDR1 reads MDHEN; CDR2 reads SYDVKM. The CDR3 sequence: CASNGGRSYNEQFF. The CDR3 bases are TGTGCCAGCAACGGCGGGAGATCTTACAATGAGCAGTTCTTC.

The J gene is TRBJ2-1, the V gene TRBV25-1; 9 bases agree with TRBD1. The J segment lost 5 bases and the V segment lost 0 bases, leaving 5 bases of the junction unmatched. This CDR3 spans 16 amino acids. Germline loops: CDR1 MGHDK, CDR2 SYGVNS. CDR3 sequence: CASSEYAGTGNNEQFF. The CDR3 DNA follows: TGTGCCAGCAGTGAATACGCCGGGACAGGGAACAATGAGCAGTTCTTC.

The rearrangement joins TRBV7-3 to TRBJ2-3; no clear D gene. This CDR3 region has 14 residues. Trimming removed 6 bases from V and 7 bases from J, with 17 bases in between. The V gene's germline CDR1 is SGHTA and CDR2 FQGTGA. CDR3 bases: TGTGCCAGCAGTACCAACCCTTTCGCGTATACGCAGTATTTT. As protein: CASSTNPFAYTQYF.

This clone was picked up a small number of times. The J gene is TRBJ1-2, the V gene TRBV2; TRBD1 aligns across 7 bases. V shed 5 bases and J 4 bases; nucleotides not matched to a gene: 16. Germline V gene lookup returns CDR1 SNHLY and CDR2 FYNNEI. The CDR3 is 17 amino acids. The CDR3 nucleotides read TGTGCCAGCAGTAGAGGACAGGTTCGATCCCCTAGCTATGGCTACACCTTC. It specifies CASSRGQVRSPSYGYTF.

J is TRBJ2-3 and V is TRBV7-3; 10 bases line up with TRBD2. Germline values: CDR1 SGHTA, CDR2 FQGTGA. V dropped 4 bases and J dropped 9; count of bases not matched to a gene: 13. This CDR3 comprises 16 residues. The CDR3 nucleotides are TGTGCCAGCAGCTCCAATCTAGCGGGAGCTCAGACGACGCAGTATTTT. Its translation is CASSSNLAGAQTTQYF.

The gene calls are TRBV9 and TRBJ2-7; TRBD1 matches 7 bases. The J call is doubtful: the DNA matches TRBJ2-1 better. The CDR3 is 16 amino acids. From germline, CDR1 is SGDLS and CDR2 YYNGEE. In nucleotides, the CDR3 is TGTGCCAGCAGCGTAGCCTCGCAGGGGGCCTACAATGAGCAGTTCTTC. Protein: CASSVASQGAYNEQFF.

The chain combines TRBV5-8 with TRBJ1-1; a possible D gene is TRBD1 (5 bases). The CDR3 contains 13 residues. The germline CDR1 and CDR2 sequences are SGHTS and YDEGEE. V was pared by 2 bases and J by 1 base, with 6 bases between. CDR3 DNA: TGTGCCAGCAGCTTACAGGAGAACACTGAAGCTTTCTTT. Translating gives CASSLQENTEAFF.

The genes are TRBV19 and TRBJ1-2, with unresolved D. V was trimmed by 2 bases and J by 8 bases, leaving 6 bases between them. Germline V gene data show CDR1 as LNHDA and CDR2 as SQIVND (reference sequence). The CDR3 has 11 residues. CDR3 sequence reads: CASSIYSGYTF. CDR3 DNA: TGTGCCAGTAGTATATACTCGGGCTACACCTTC.